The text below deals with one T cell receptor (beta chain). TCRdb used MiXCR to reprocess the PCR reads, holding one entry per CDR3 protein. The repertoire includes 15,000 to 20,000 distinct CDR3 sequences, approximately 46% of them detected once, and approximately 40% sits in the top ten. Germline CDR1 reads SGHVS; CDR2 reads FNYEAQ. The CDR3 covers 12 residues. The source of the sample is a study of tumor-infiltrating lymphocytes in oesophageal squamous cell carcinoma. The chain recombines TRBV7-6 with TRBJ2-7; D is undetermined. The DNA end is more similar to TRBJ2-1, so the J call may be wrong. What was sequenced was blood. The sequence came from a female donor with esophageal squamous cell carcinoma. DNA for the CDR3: TGTGCCAGCAGCTGGGACTACAATGAGCAGTTCTTC. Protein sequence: CASSWDYNEQFF.